Sequencing of this T cell receptor beta chain was carried out in a study of cytomegalovirus exposure and HLA in healthy donors. The PCR ran on 60 Vbeta and 13 Jbeta primers. Measured with immunoSEQ multiplex PCR; TCRdb has only the in-frame clones, and not every one. The sample lists 120,000 to 150,000 clones, about 72% seen once, with approximately 2% in the top ten. Germline V CDR1 and CDR2: SGHDN, FVKESK. Trimming stripped 1 base from V and 4 bases from J, with 7 bases between. The CDR3 loop spans 13 amino acids. The rearrangement uses TRBV14 and TRBJ1-2; D gene unclear. The TCR comes from a man aged 35-49 years in good health and CMV-seronegative. Material for sequencing was PBMCs. Here the CDR3 DNA reads TGTGCCAGCAGCCAAGGGGGAGTCTATGGCTACACCTTC. Amino acids: CASSQGGVYGYTF.